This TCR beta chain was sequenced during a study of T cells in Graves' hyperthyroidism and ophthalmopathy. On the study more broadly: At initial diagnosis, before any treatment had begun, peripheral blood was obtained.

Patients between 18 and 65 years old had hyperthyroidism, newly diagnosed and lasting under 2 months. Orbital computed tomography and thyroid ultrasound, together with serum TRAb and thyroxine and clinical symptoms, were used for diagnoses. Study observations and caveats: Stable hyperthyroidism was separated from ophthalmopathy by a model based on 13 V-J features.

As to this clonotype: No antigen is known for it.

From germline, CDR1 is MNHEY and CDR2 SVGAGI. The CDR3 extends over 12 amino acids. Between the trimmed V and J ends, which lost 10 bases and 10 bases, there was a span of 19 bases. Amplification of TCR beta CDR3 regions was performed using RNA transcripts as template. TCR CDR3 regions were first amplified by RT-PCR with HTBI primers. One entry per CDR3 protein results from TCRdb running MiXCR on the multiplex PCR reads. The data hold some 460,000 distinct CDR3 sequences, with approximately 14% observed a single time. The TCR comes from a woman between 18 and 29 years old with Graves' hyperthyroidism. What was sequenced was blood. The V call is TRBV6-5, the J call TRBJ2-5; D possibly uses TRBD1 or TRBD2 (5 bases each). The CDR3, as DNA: TGTGCCACCTCTAGAGGGGATGGGTGCCAGTACTTC. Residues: CATSRGDGCQYF.